This TCR beta chain was found in a study of blood T cell repertoires in COVID-19 (dated by TCRdb to 2020 to 2022). About the full investigation: The collaborator samples originated in the United States, Italy and Spain and spanned the acute and convalescent phases of COVID-19. The material from the prospective study consisted of cDNA or gDNA derived from T cells, B-cell-depleted T cells, or PBMCs. Subjects who had been exposed to COVID-19, were actively infected with it, or had recovered from it provided the deeply sampled blood TCRbeta repertoires that made up the dataset. The repertoires were released in a freely available public database meant as a resource for research on the immune response to SARS-CoV-2. The samples were drawn from the first 160 participants of the ongoing ImmuneRACE study and from 950 to 1,500 subjects provided by 6 global collaborators. Sample metadata almost always included a de-identified subject ID, COVID-19 status, age in years and sex. Where available, HLA class I and class II types were taken from metadata supplied by the sample provider and were not determined by assay-based typing. What the study reported, not specific to this receptor: Clinical and demographic metadata were provided uncurated, with the amount varying by source and participant.

Concerning this clone itself: There is no known antigen for this receptor. Per-base quality was not reported, and no clone a single base away is much larger than it. Other DNA sequences in the same sample also yield this CDR3.

The CDR3 starts with the cysteine, ends with the phenylalanine, and has 14 residues. Left in the record is the CDR3 DNA by itself, 42 bases read in frame from the first base. The germline V gene (reference sequence) supplies CDR1 MNHEY and CDR2 SMNVEV. At the junction V is shortened by 6 bases and J by 0 bases, with 11 bases in between. The immunoSEQ Assay, a bias-controlled multiplex PCR, was used to amplify TCRbeta CDR3 regions from genomic DNA. As for the authors' bioinformatics: Within the assay, amplification of reference gene primers was used to estimate how many nucleated cells each sample contained. To quantify the absolute abundance of each unique TCRbeta CDR3 rearrangement, sequence reads were collapsed and filtered. Productive Simpson clonality was computed per sample as the square root of Simpson's diversity index over productive rearrangements. Sourced from immuneACCESS, this table was stored by TCRdb with only in-frame sequences that have V and J called. A share of the clones is absent; for the studies checked, an unresolved V gene accounts for under half, and the remainder has no known explanation. V, J and clone size derive from that table, while D and trimming were established from the DNA sequence. This sample holds about 290,000 clones; 89% were observed only once. Of the sample, 1.7% falls within the top ten clones.

In the prospective study, participants were about 18 to 100 years old, resided in 24 geographic areas of the United States, and were enrolled through a virtual design. To assign participants to cohorts, the prospective study relied on clinical history that participants themselves reported in a screening survey and a study questionnaire. Recovered participants in ImmuneRACE Cohort 3 were defined by two consecutive negative NP/OP PCR tests, clearance by a healthcare professional, or resolution of symptoms. In the prospective study, whole blood, serum and a nasopharyngeal or oropharyngeal swab were collected from each participant by mobile phlebotomists. Additional blood draws and questionnaires over an approximately two-month period could optionally be provided by prospective study participants. Prospective study blood samples were shipped either frozen or at room temperature before DNA extraction.

Rearrangement joined TRBV27 to TRBJ1-1; the D gene is possibly TRBD1, with 6 bases matching. The origin of this receptor is a woman between 40 and 50 years old who had recovered from COVID-19. Sequences were obtained from PBMCs or T cells enriched from blood (not recorded which). The CDR3 amino acid sequence is: CASRPDRLNTEAFF. The DNA sequence reads TGTGCCAGCAGACCAGACAGGTTGAACACTGAAGCTTTCTTT.